Given below is one T cell receptor (beta chain) in context. Per the original data handling: Amplifying reference gene primers gave estimates of nucleated cell counts. Data came from immunoSEQ multiplex PCR; TCRdb stores just in-frame clones and leaves some out. That table supplies the V and J calls and clone size; D and trimming were determined from the DNA. This sample carries roughly 350,000 clones, approximately 90% of them seen once, and the ten largest clones take about 3.5%. This entry is derived from a study of blood T cell repertoires in COVID-19. Across the study: There were acute and convalescent COVID-19 samples, and they came from the United States, Italy and Spain.

This receptor was taken from a woman younger than 35 who had recovered from COVID-19. Sequences were obtained from peripheral blood.

The CDR3 DNA follows: TGCAGTGCTAGTCCTTTAGAGATGAGCAATCAGCCCCAGCATTTT. It translates to CSASPLEMSNQPQHF. V and J are TRBV20-1 and TRBJ1-5; D remains ambiguous. With 3 bases removed from V and 1 base from J, the gap between germline ends came to 13 bases. The CDR3 contains 15 residues. CDR1 is DFQATT, CDR2 SNEGSKA, per germline (reference sequence).